These T cell receptor beta chains were read from a single sample in a study of OX40 agonist ivuxolimab in advanced cancers. TCRdb's copy holds only in-frame clones and misses some; the assay was immunoSEQ multiplex PCR. Among 100,000 to 120,000 clones listed, around 90% were seen once. The specimen was CD4+ or CD8+ T cells sorted from blood, collected in a trial of the OX40 agonist ivuxolimab. These receptors were obtained from an adult with an advanced solid tumor such as melanoma, head and neck, liver or kidney cancer. Both conserved end residues are part of each CDR3. Fields, in order: V gene, J gene, CDR3 length, D gene, clone size, CDR3 DNA, CDR3 protein. A D gene is named only where the DNA matches it firmly. The size of a clone is reported for some rows only, either as once, few or many, or as a class for expanded clones.

TRBV2	TRBJ2-1	15	NA	NA	TGTGCCAGCAGTCCTACTACCCTCTCCTACAATGAGCAGTTCTTC	CASSPTTLSYNEQFF
TRBV6-5	TRBJ2-7	13	NA	NA	TGTGCCAGCAGTTACGGGGTCCACGGCGAGCAGTACTTC	CASSYGVHGEQYF
TRBV9	TRBJ2-2	14	TRBD1	NA	TGTGCCAGTAGAGACAGGGCCGTCACCGGGGAGCTGTTTTTT	CASRDRAVTGELFF
TRBV27	TRBJ2-5	15	TRBD1	NA	TGTGCCAGCAGTTTAGTGGACAGGGATCGAGAGACCCAGTACTTC	CASSLVDRDRETQYF
TRBV18	TRBJ2-1	16	TRBD1	NA	TGTGCCAGCTCACCGAGAGGGACAGGGGTTCTCGATGAGCAGTTCTTC	CASSPRGTGVLDEQFF
TRBV2	TRBJ2-6	13	NA	NA	TGTGCCAGCAGAGACAGCGGGGCCAACGTCCTGACTTTC	CASRDSGANVLTF
TRBV2	TRBJ2-1	16	NA	NA	TGTGCCAGCAGTGACTCAAACCCCCGGCACTACAATGAGCAGTTCTTC	CASSDSNPRHYNEQFF
TRBV6-1	TRBJ1-1	13	NA	NA	TGTGCCAGCTCGGGGGCGAGGGACACTGAAGCTTTCTTT	CASSGARDTEAFF
TRBV10-1	TRBJ1-2	15	NA	NA	TGCGCCAGCAGCTCCGGACTGAAAACTAACTATGGCTACACCTTC	CASSSGLKTNYGYTF
TRBV18	TRBJ2-5	14	NA	NA	TGTGCCAGCTCACCGACAGAACTCCCAGAGACCCAGTACTTC	CASSPTELPETQYF
TRBV7-3	TRBJ2-3	14	TRBD2	NA	TGTGCTAGCAGCGTGGGACTAAGCACAGATACGCAGTATTTT	CASSVGLSTDTQYF
TRBV6-1	TRBJ2-3	17	NA	NA	TGTGCCAGCAGTGATGCCGCCGGGTCATCTAGCACAGATACGCAGTATTTT	CASSDAAGSSSTDTQYF
TRBV11-3	TRBJ2-3	13	TRBD2	NA	TGTGCCAGCAGCTTCTTAGCGGGCGATACGCAGTATTTT	CASSFLAGDTQYF
TRBV9	TRBJ2-2	15	NA	NA	TGTGCCAGCAGCGTAAGTAGGACTACAACCGGGGAGCTGTTTTTT	CASSVSRTTTGELFF
TRBV15	TRBJ2-5	14	NA	NA	TGTGCCACCCGTGCCGCCGGGGTGCAAGAGACCCAGTACTTC	CATRAAGVQETQYF
TRBV5-1	TRBJ1-6	14	NA	NA	TGCGCCAGCTCTCCCGGGACACATGGTTCACCCCTCCACTTT	CASSPGTHGSPLHF
TRBV6-4	TRBJ1-1	14	TRBD1	NA	TGTGCCAGCAACCCGACAGGGGTGAACACTGAAGCTTTCTTT	CASNPTGVNTEAFF
TRBV11-2	TRBJ2-2	12	NA	NA	TGTGCCAGCAGCTTAAGGGACGGGGAGCTGTTTTTT	CASSLRDGELFF
TRBV5-4	TRBJ1-2	13	TRBD1	NA	TGTGCCAGCAGCTTGGCAGGGGGCGATGGCTACACCTTC	CASSLAGGDGYTF
TRBV6-6	TRBJ1-3	15	TRBD1	once	TGTGCCAGCAGTTCAGGACAGGATGGAGGAAACACCATATATTTT	CASSSGQDGGNTIYF
TRBV7-9	TRBJ1-1	13	NA	NA	TGTGCCAGCAGCCCGACAGTAGTCACTGAAGCTTTCTTT	CASSPTVVTEAFF
TRBV6-6	TRBJ1-6	13	NA	NA	TGTGCCAGCAGTAAAACAGAGGATTCACCCCTCCACTTT	CASSKTEDSPLHF
TRBV29-1	TRBJ2-5	15	TRBD1	NA	TGCAGCGCGCCCCGGACAGGGTTTGGTTCGGAGACCCAGTACTTC	CSAPRTGFGSETQYF
TRBV27	TRBJ1-1	15	NA	NA	TGTGCCAGCAGTTTGGGAGTACCCAAGAACACTGAAGCTTTCTTT	CASSLGVPKNTEAFF